This T cell receptor beta chain was captured in a study of T cells in Graves' hyperthyroidism and ophthalmopathy. General study findings and limits: Ophthalmopathy stood apart from stable hyperthyroidism in a 13 V-J model. Among thyroid clonotypes expanded above 0.001, most also appeared in blood.

Clinical symptoms, serum thyroxine and TRAb, thyroid ultrasound and orbital computed tomography together formed the diagnostic basis. Out of over 7.5 ml of fresh peripheral blood came the PBMCs. Worth noting for this clonotype: Its matching antigen is unknown.

The investigators amplified TCR beta CDR3 regions from RNA transcripts. Initially, a first-round RT-PCR of the TCR CDR3 employed the HTBI primer set. TCRdb used MiXCR to reprocess the multiplex PCR reads, holding one entry per CDR3 protein. The sample contains approximately 28,000 distinct CDR3 sequences, around 40% of which appear only once. This CDR3 has 13 residues. The V segment lost 5 bases and the J segment 4 bases; nucleotides outside the gene matches: 4. Germline CDR1 is SGHDT and CDR2 is YYEEEE. The receptor comes from a woman aged 25 to 39 with Graves' hyperthyroidism. J is TRBJ2-7 and V is TRBV5-6, with 9 bases fitting TRBD1. The specimen sequenced was blood. The CDR3 reads CASRRDRVYEQYF. CDR3 DNA sequence: TGTGCCAGCAGGCGGGACAGGGTTTACGAGCAGTACTTC.